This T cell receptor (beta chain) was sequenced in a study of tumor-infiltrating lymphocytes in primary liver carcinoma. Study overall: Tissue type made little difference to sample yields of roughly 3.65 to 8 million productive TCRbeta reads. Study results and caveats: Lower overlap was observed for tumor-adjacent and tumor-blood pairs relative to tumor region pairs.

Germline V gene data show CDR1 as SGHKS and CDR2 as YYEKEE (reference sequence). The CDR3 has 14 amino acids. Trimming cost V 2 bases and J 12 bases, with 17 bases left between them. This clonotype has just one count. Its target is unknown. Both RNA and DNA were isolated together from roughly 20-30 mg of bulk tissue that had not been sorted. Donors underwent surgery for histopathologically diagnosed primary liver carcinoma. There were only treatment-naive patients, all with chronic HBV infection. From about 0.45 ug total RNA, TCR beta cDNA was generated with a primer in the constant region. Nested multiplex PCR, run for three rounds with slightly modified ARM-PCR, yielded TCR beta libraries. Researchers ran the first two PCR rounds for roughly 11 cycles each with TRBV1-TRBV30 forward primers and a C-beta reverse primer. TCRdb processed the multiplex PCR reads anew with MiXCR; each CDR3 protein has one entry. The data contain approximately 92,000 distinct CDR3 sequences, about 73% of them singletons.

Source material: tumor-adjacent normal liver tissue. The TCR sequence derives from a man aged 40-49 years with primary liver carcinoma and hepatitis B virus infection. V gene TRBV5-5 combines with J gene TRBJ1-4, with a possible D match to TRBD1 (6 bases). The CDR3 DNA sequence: TGTGCCAGCAGCTTCCGGGGGCGCGACGAAGAACTGTTTTTT. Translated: CASSFRGRDEELFF.